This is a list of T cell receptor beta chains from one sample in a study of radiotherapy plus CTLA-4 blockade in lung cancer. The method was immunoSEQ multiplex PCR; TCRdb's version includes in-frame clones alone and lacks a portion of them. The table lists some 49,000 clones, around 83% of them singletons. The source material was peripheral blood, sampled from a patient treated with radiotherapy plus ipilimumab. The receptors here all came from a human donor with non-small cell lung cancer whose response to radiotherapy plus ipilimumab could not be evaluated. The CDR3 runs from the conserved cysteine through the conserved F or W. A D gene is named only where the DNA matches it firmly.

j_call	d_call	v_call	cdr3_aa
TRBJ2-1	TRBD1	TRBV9	CASSVEGDRLSDEQFF
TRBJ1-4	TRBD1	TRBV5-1	CASSWTGDGEKLFF
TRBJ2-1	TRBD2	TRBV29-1	CSVDLAGGYNEQFF
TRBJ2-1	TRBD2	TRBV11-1	CASSLGLAGIEQFF
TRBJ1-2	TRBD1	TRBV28	CASRAGGYGYTF
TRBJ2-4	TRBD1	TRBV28	CASSRKGTVKVAKNIQYF
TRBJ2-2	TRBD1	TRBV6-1	CASLRQGSTGELFF
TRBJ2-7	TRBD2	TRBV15	CATSREGGIHEQYF
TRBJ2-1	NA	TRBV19	CASSPPGTRTDEQFF
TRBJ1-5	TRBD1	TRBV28	CASSRRGTASPYQPQHF
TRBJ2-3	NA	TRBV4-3	CASSRSRVGGTDTQYF
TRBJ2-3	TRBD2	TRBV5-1	CASSSGTSGEYSTDTQYF
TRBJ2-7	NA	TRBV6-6	CASRSSEGGGYEQYF
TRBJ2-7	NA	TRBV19	CASSITGDHEQYF
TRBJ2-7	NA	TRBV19	CASSEGWSSYEQYF
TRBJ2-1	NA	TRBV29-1	CSVKTRDKYNEQFF
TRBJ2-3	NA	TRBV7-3	CASSLTIDSGDTQYF
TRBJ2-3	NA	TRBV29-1	CSVEVSADSDTQYF
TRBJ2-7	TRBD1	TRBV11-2	CASSPWGQGGAYEQYF
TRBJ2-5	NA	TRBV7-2	CASSAVGKTQYF
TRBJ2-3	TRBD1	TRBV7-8	CASSQGAGTDTQYF
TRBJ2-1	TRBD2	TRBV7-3	CASSYGLASLNEQFF
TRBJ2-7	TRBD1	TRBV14	CASSQLMGQGSHEQYF
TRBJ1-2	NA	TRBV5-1	CASSRNGRDGYTF
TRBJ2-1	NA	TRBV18	CASSPSSYPEQFF
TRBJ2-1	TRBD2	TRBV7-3	CASSLGAGERNEQFF
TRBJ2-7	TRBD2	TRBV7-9	CASSPRGGAKNEQYF
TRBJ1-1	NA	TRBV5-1	CASSWLAGDTEAFF
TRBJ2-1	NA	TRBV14	CASSREIATNEQFF